A selection of T cell receptor beta chains follows, all from one sample in a study of T-cell memory formation after mild COVID-19. TCRdb re-derived calls from the 5' RACE reads in MiXCR, one entry per CDR3 protein. The sample shows roughly 130,000 distinct CDR3 sequences, roughly 6% of them seen only once. The sequencing input was PBMCs or a T cell subset sorted from them (not recorded which). Every receptor here comes from an adult woman who had mild COVID-19 (a few samples of this study predate the infection). Cell type and time point are not known. The CDR3 runs from the conserved cysteine through the conserved F or W. The D gene is left open where the match is weak. Size values are once, few and many counts, or a class for expanded clones, and some rows have none.

J gene,V gene,D gene,clone size,CDR3 protein,CDR3 DNA
TRBJ2-7,TRBV6-2/TRBV6-3,TRBD1,few,CASSSAGTGLYEQYF,TGTGCCAGCAGCTCCGCCGGGACAGGGTTGTACGAGCAGTACTTC
TRBJ1-2,TRBV6-1,TRBD1,few,CASSEGQILYGYTF,TGTGCCAGCAGTGAGGGACAGATTCTCTATGGCTACACCTTC
TRBJ2-3,TRBV18,TRBD2,many,CASSPGGTTDTQYF,TGTGCCAGCTCACCGGGAGGGACCACAGATACGCAGTATTTT
TRBJ1-4,TRBV20-1,TRBD1,few,CSARGGLGSGGGREKLFF,TGCAGTGCTAGAGGGGGGCTGGGGTCTGGAGGGGGCCGTGAAAAACTGTTTTTT
TRBJ1-2,TRBV12-5,TRBD1,NA,CASGLAPPDRRLDYGYTF,TGTGCTAGTGGTTTGGCCCCTCCGGACAGGCGGCTGGACTATGGCTACACCTTC
TRBJ1-6,TRBV25-1,NA,NA,CASRRTVNSPLHF,TGTGCCAGCAGAAGGACAGTTAATTCACCCCTCCACTTT
TRBJ2-7,TRBV10-3,NA,NA,CAISRGTLEQYF,TGTGCCATCAGCAGAGGGACATTGGAGCAGTACTTC
TRBJ1-2,TRBV20-1,TRBD1,few,CSARGAEDRGNYGYTF,TGCAGTGCTAGAGGCGCAGAGGACAGGGGGAACTATGGCTACACCTTC
TRBJ1-1,TRBV6-6,NA,many,CAGALGGRGTEAFF,TGTGCCGGCGCCCTCGGGGGACGGGGCACTGAAGCTTTCTTT
TRBJ2-3,TRBV20-1,NA,few,CSAGQPDTQYF,TGCAGTGCTGGGCAGCCAGATACGCAGTATTTT
TRBJ2-3,TRBV5-4,TRBD2,few,CASSLPGLGTDTQYF,TGTGCCAGCAGCTTGCCGGGACTAGGGACAGATACGCAGTATTTT
TRBJ2-3,TRBV24-1,TRBD1,few,CATSDLGQGLKTDTQYF,TGTGCCACCAGTGATTTGGGACAGGGACTGAAAACAGATACGCAGTATTTT
TRBJ1-4,TRBV6-5,NA,few,CASKEGANEKLFF,TGTGCCAGCAAGGAAGGAGCTAATGAAAAACTGTTTTTT
TRBJ1-2,TRBV5-1,NA,few,CASSPGPHLPRRGYTF,TGCGCCAGCAGCCCCGGGCCCCATTTACCACGGCGTGGCTACACCTTC
TRBJ2-5,TRBV20-1,TRBD2,few,CSAPSGGRETQYF,TGCAGTGCCCCCAGCGGGGGTCGAGAGACCCAGTACTTC
TRBJ2-6,TRBV5-1,NA,few,CASSRSYSDVGANVLTF,TGCGCCAGCAGCCGGTCGTACTCGGATGTCGGGGCCAACGTCCTGACTTTC
TRBJ2-3,TRBV20-1,TRBD2,few,CSARLAGTSDTQYF,TGCAGTGCTAGACTAGCGGGAACTTCAGATACGCAGTATTTT
TRBJ2-3,TRBV2,NA,NA,CASSAELVTQYF,TGTGCCAGCAGTGCGGAATTAGTTACGCAGTATTTT
TRBJ2-7,TRBV14,TRBD1,NA,CASSQDRAGGHEQYF,TGTGCCAGCAGCCAAGATCGGGCAGGGGGCCACGAGCAGTACTTC
TRBJ2-2,TRBV7-3,NA,NA,CASSSGAGELFF,TGTGCCAGCAGTTCAGGGGCCGGGGAGCTGTTTTTT
TRBJ1-2,TRBV20-1,NA,NA,CSARSRGVNYGYTF,TGCAGTGCTAGAAGTCGGGGTGTGAACTATGGCTACACCTTC
TRBJ2-1,TRBV29-1,TRBD1,few,CSKSTGNHGEQFF,TGCAGCAAATCGACAGGGAATCATGGTGAGCAGTTCTTC
TRBJ1-2,TRBV5-5,NA,few,CASSPLELYGYTF,TGTGCCAGCAGCCCTCTAGAGCTCTATGGCTACACCTTC
TRBJ1-6,TRBV7-9,NA,many,CASSSTGTTGNSPLHF,TGTGCCAGCAGCTCCACCGGGACAACAGGGAACTCACCCCTCCACTTT
TRBJ2-3,TRBV20-1,NA,many,CSAARGGTDTQYF,TGCAGTGCGGCCAGGGGGGGTACAGATACGCAGTATTTT